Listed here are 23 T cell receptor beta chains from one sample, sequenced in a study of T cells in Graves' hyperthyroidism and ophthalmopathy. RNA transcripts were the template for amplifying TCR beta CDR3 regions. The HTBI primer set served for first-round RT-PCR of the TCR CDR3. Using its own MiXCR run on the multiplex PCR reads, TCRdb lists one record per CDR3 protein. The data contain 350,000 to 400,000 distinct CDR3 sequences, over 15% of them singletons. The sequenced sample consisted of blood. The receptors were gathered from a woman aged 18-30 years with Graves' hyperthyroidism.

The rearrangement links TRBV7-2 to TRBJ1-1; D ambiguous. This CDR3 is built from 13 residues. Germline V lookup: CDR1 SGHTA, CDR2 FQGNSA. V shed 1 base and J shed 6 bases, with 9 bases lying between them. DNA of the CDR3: TGTGCCAGCAGCTTAGGGAGATACCCTGAAGCTTTCTTT. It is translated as CASSLGRYPEAFF.

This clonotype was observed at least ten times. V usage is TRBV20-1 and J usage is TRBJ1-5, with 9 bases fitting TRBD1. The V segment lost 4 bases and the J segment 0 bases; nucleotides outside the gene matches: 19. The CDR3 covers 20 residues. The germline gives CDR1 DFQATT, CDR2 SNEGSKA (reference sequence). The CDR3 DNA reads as TGCAGTGCTATTAGAGGGACAGGGACGTTCGCTGACGATAGCAATCAGCCCCAGCATTTT. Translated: CSAIRGTGTFADDSNQPQHF.

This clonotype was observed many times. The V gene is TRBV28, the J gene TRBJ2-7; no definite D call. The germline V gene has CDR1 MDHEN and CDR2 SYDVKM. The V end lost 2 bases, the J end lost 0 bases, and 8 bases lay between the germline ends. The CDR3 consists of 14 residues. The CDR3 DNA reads TGTGCCAGCAGTTTAACTCAGGCCTCCTACGAGCAGTACTTC. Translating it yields CASSLTQASYEQYF. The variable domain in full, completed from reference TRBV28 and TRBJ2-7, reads DVKVTQSSRYLVKRTGEKVFLECVQDMDHENMFWYRQDPGLGLRLIYFSYDVKMKEKGDIPEGYSVSREKKERFSLILESASTNQTSMYLCASSLTQASYEQYFGPGTRLTVT.

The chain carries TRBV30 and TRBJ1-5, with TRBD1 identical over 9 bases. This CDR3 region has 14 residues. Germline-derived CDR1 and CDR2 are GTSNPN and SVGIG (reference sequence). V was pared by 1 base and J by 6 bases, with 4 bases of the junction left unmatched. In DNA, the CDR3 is TGTGCCTGGAGTGAGGGACAGGGAACTCAGCCCCAGCATTTT. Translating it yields CAWSEGQGTQPQHF.

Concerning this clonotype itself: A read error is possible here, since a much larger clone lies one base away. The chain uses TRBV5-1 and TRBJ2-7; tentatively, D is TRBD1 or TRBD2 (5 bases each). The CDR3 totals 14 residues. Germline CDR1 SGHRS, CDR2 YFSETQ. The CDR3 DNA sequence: TGCACCAGCAGCTTGGGGGTGACCTCCTACGAGCAGTACTTC. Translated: CTSSLGVTSYEQYF.

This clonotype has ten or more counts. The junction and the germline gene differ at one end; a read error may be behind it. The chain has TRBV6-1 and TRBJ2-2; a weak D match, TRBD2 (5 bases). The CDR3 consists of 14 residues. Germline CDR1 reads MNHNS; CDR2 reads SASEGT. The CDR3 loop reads CASSRLGPTGELLF. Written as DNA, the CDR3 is TGTGCCAGCAGCCGTCTCGGGCCCACCGGGGAGCTGTTATTT.

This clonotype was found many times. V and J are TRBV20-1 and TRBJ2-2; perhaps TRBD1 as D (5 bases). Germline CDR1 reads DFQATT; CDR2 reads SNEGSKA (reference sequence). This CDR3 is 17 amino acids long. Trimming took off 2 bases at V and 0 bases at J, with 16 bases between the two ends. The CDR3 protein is CSARRGLMSSNTGELFF. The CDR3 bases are TGCAGTGCTAGAAGGGGTCTTATGTCTTCGAACACCGGGGAGCTGTTTTTT.

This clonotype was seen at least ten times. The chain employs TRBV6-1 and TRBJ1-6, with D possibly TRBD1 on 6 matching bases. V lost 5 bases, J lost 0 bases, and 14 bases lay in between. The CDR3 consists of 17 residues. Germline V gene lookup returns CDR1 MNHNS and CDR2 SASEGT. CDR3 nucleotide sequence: TGTGCCAGCAGTCGACAGGCTCCGAGCTCCTATAATTCACCCCTCCACTTT. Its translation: CASSRQAPSSYNSPLHF.

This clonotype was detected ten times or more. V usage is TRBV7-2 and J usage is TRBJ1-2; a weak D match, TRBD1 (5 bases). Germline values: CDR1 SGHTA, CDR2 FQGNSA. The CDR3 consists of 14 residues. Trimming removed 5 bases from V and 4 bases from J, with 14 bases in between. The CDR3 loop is CASSPPGRSYGYTF. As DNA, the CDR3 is TGTGCCAGCAGCCCACCGGGACGGAGCTATGGCTACACCTTC. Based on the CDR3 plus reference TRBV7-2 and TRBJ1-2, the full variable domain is GAGVSQSPSNKVTEKGKDVELRCDPISGHTALYWYRQSLGQGLEFLIYFQGNSAPDKSGLPSDRFSAERTGGSVSTLTIQRTQQEDSAVYLCASSPPGRSYGYTFGSGTRLTVV.

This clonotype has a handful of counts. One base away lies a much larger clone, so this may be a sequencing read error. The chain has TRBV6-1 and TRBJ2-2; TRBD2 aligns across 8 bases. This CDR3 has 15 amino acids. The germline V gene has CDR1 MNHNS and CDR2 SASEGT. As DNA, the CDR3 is TGTGCCAGCAGACCACGGGGGGGAGGCACCGGGGAGCTGTGTTTT. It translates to CASRPRGGGTGELCF.

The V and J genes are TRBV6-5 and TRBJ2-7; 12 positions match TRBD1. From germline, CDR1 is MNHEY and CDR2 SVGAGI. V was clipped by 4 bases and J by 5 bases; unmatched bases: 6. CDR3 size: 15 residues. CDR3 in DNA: TGTGCCAGCAGTTTCTACCGGGACAGGGGGCACGAGCAGTACTTC. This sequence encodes CASSFYRDRGHEQYF.

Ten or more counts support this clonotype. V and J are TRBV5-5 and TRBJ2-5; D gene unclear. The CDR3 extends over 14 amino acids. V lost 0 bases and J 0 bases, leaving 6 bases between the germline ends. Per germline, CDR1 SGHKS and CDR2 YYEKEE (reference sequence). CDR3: CASSLGRNQETQYF. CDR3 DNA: TGTGCCAGCAGCTTGGGTAGGAACCAAGAGACCCAGTACTTC.

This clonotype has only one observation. This CDR3 reads CASREGTVLYGYTF. CDR3 sequence (DNA): TGTGCCAGTAGGGAGGGGACAGTCCTCTATGGCTACACCTTC. This chain uses TRBV6-1 with TRBJ1-2; 7 positions agree with TRBD1. V was clipped by 9 bases and J by 4 bases; unmatched bases: 11. Germline V gene lookup returns CDR1 MNHNS and CDR2 SASEGT. CDR3 length equals 14 residues.

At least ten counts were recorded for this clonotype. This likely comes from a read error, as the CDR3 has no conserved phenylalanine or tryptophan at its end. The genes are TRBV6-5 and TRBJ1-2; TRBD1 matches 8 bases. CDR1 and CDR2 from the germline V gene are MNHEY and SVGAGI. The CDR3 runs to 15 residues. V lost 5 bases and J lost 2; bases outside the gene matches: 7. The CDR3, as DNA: TGTGCCAGCAGTAACCGGGACAGGTTAAACTATGGCTACACCCTC. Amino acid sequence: CASSNRDRLNYGYTL.

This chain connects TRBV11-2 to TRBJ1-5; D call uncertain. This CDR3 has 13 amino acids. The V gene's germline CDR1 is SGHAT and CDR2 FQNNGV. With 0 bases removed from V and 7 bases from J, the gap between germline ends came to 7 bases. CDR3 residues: CASSLDLRQPQHF. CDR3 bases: TGTGCCAGCAGCTTAGATCTGCGGCAGCCCCAGCATTTT.

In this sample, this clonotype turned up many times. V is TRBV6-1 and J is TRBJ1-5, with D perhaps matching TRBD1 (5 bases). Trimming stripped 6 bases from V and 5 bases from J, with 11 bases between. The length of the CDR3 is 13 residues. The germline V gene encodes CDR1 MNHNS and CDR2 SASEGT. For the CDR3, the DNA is TGTGCCAGCAGGGAGACAGCTTATCAGCCCCAGCATTTT. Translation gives CASRETAYQPQHF.

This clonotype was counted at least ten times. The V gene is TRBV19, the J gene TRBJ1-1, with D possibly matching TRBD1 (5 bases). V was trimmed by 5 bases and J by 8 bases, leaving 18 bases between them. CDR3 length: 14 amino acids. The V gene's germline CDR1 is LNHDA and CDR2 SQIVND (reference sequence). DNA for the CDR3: TGTGCCAGTAGTGCCTCCGGACACATGCCCGAAGCTTTCTTT. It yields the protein CASSASGHMPEAFF.

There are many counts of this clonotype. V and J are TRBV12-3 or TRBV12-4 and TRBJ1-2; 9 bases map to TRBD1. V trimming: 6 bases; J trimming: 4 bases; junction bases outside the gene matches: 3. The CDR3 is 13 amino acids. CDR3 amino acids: CASRPGQGYGYTF. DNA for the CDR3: TGTGCCAGCAGACCGGGACAGGGCTATGGCTACACCTTC.

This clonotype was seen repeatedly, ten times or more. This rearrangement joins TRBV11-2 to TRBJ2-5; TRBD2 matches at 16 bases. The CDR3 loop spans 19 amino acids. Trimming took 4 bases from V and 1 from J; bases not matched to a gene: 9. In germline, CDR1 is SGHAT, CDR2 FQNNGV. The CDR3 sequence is CASSSGTSGGAGRQETQYF. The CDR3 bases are TGTGCCAGCAGCTCCGGGACTAGCGGGGGGGCCGGTCGCCAAGAGACCCAGTACTTC.

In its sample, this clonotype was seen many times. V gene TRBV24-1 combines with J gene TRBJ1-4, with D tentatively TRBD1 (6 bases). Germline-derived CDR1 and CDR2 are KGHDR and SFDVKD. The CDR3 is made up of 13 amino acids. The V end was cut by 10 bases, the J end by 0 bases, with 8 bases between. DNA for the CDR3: TGTGCCACACAGGGAACAACTAATGAAAAACTGTTTTTT. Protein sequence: CATQGTTNEKLFF.

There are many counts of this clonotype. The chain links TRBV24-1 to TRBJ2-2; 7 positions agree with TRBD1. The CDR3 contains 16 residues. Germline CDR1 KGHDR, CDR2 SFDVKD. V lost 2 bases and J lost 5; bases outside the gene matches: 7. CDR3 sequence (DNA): TGTGCCACCAGTGATTCAACAGGGGAGAGGACCGGGGAGCTGTTTTTT. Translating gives CATSDSTGERTGELFF.

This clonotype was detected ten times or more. The CDR3 DNA follows: TGTGCCAGCGGATTTCAGAATAGTTACGAGCAGTACTTC. It yields the protein CASGFQNSYEQYF. This sequence joins TRBV6-5 and TRBJ2-7; D gene unclear. V was trimmed by 8 bases and J by 4 bases, leaving 15 bases between them. CDR1 is MNHEY, CDR2 SVGAGI, per germline. The CDR3 contains 13 residues.

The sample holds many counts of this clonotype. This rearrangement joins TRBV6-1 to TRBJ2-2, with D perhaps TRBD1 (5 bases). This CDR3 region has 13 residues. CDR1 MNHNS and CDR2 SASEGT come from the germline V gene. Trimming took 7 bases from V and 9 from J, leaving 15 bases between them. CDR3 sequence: CASNRQSGRELFF. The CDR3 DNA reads TGTGCCAGCAATCGACAGTCTGGCAGGGAGCTGTTTTTT.